This T cell receptor (beta chain) was captured by sequencing in a study of blood T cell repertoires in COVID-19. Study details: Nucleic acid was either cDNA or gDNA, and it came from T cells, B-cell-depleted T cells, or PBMCs.

Produced via immunoSEQ multiplex PCR; TCRdb's table is partial and in-frame only. The table records some 80,000 clones, approximately 87% of them present only once. The CDR3 totals 14 residues. Looked up from germline, CDR1 is LNHDA and CDR2 is SQIVND (reference sequence). Trimming took 5 bases from V and 7 from J, leaving 12 bases between them. The sequencing input was peripheral blood. J is TRBJ1-6 and V is TRBV19, with a tentative D call TRBD1 (5 bases). The receptor was derived from a human donor in a cohort sampled during active COVID-19. The DNA of the CDR3 is TGTGCCAGTAGTTCGGCAGGGATGAATTCACCCCTCCACTTT. It encodes CASSSAGMNSPLHF.